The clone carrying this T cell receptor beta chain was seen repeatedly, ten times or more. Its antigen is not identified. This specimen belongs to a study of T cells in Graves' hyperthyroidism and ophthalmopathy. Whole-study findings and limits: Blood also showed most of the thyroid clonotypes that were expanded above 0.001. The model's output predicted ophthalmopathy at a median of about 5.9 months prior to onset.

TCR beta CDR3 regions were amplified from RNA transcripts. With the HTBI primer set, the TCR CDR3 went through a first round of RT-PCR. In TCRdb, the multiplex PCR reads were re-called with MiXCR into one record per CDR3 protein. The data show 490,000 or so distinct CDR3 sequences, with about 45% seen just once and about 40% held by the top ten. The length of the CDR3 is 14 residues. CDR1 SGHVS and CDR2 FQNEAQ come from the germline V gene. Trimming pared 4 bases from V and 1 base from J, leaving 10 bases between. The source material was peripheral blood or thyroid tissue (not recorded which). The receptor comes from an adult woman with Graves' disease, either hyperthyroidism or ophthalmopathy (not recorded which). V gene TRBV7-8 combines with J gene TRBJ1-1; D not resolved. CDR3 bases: TGTGCCAGCAGCTCGACAAGATCGAACACTGAAGCTTTCTTT. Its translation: CASSSTRSNTEAFF.